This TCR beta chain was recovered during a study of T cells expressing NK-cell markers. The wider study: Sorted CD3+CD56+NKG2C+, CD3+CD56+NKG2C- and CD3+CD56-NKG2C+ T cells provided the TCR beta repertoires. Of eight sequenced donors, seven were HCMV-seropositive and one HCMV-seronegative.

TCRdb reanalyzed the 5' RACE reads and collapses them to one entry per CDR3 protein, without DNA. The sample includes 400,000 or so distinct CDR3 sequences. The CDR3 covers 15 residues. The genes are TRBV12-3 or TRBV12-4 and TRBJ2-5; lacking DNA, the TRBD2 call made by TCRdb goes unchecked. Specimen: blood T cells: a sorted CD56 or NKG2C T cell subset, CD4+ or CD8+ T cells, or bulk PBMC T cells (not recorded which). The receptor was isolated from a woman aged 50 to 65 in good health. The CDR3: CASRYWGTSVQTQYF.